Each of the 28 T cell receptor beta chains below was sequenced from the same sample in a study of neurological immune-mediated disorders. TCRdb called the 5' RACE reads again in MiXCR, with one record for every CDR3 protein. The table has about 74,000 distinct CDR3 sequences, roughly 5.5% seen once. Sequencing was performed on PBMCs. The receptor source for this set is a man between 18 and 35 years old with multiple sclerosis.

Here the CDR3 reads CASSLPGDPTNEKLFF. CDR3 bases: TGCGCCAGCAGTCTGCCAGGGGATCCAACTAATGAAAAACTGTTTTTT. The V and J genes are TRBV10-1 and TRBJ1-4; possible D gene TRBD1, 6 bases. Between the trimmed V and J ends, which lost 5 bases and 0 bases, there was a span of 13 bases. The CDR3 is made up of 16 amino acids. Germline V gene data show CDR1 as WNHNN and CDR2 as SYGVQD (reference sequence).

This clonotype was counted at least ten times. This sequence joins TRBV27 and TRBJ1-2, with D perhaps TRBD1 (5 bases). Per germline, CDR1 MNHEY and CDR2 SMNVEV (reference sequence). V was clipped by 6 bases and J by 10 bases, with 21 bases between them. This CDR3 has 14 amino acids. The DNA of the CDR3 is TGTGCCAGCAGCCCCCGAGACCGGGACCGGGACTACACCTTC. It is translated as CASSPRDRDRDYTF.

The sample holds many counts of this clonotype. This chain connects TRBV6-5 to TRBJ2-7; no clear D gene. V gave up 0 bases and J gave up 2 bases, with 8 bases separating them. CDR1 and CDR2 (germline): MNHEY, SVGAGI. The CDR3 consists of 14 residues. For the CDR3, the DNA is TGTGCCAGCAGTTACTCTAGGGTCCCCTACGAGCAGTACTTC. Residues: CASSYSRVPYEQYF.

This clonotype was picked up many times. The chain combines TRBV3-1 with TRBJ2-7, with D unclear. The CDR3 length is 12 residues. The V gene lost 3 bases and the J gene lost 0 bases, with 3 bases spanning the gap. The germline V gene has CDR1 LGHDT and CDR2 YNNKEL (reference sequence). The DNA of the CDR3 is TGTGCCAGCAGCCACAGCTCCTACGAGCAGTACTTC. Translated: CASSHSSYEQYF.

This clonotype was seen ten or more times. This chain connects TRBV2 to TRBJ1-5, with 11 positions matching TRBD1. There are 14 residues in the CDR3. Germline CDR1 SNHLY, CDR2 FYNNEI. Trimming took 4 bases from V and 7 from J; bases not matched to a gene: 3. The CDR3 DNA follows: TGTGCCAGCAGTGGGGACAGGGGGGGCCAGCCCCAGCATTTT. It encodes CASSGDRGGQPQHF.

CDR3 nucleotides: TGTGCCAGCAGCTCAGGGGGCGGTAGCGGGGGCGAGCAGTACTTC. It is translated as CASSSGGGSGGEQYF. This sequence joins TRBV7-6 and TRBJ2-7; D might be TRBD2 (9 bases). Germline values: CDR1 SGHVS, CDR2 FNYEAQ. The CDR3 spans 15 residues. V was pared by 4 bases and J by 6 bases, with 19 bases between.

V is TRBV7-9 and J is TRBJ2-4; 7 bases line up with TRBD2. The V segment lost 8 bases and the J segment 7 bases; nucleotides outside the gene matches: 11. Germline V gene data show CDR1 as SEHNR and CDR2 as FQNEAQ (reference sequence). The CDR3 is 14 amino acids. CDR3 nucleotides: TGTGCCAGCTGCTCTGCGGGAGATAGGAACATTCAGTACTTC. As protein: CASCSAGDRNIQYF.

This clonotype was observed many times. This chain uses TRBV5-1 with TRBJ2-5; D unclear. Germline lookup yields CDR1 SGHRS and CDR2 YFSETQ. V was clipped by 0 bases and J by 2 bases, with 11 bases between them. There are 15 residues in the CDR3. The CDR3 region has the DNA TGCGCCAGCAGCTTGGCCGGCCGGGTGCAAGAGACCCAGTACTTC. Protein product: CASSLAGRVQETQYF.

This clonotype has a count of ten or more. The V and J genes are TRBV20-1 and TRBJ2-3, with D tentatively TRBD2 (7 bases). CDR1 DFQATT and CDR2 SNEGSKA come from the germline V gene (reference sequence). There are 13 residues in the CDR3. V was shortened by 3 bases and J by 4 bases, with 11 bases between the two germline ends. CDR3 residues: CSARGGRPDTQYF. The CDR3 bases are TGCAGTGCTAGGGGGGGGCGCCCAGATACGCAGTATTTT.

A word on this clonotype: A read error may be the cause here, since a much bigger clone is one base away. The chain employs TRBV6-5 and TRBJ1-3, with 7 bases fitting TRBD1. Per germline, CDR1 MNHEY and CDR2 SVGAGI. CDR3 size: 16 residues. The CDR3 DNA follows: TGTGCCAGCAGACCTGGACAGGCCTACTCTGGAAAAACCATATATTTT. This sequence encodes CASRPGQAYSGKTIYF.

This clonotype was seen a handful of times. The rearrangement links TRBV18 to TRBJ2-7; a weak D match, TRBD2 (5 bases). The CDR3 contains 14 residues. CDR1 and CDR2 from the germline V gene are KGHSH and LQKENI. Trimming took 6 bases from V and 3 from J, leaving 15 bases between them. This CDR3 reads CASSGGGGSYEQYF. The CDR3 DNA reads TGTGCCAGCTCTGGAGGAGGTGGAAGCTACGAGCAGTACTTC.

This clonotype was counted at least ten times. The CDR3 here is CASSRRDSLAERELFF. CDR3 DNA: TGCGCCAGCAGCCGGCGGGACAGTCTGGCGGAAAGGGAGCTGTTTTTT. The chain carries TRBV5-1 and TRBJ2-2, with D possibly being TRBD1 (7 bases). This CDR3 spans 16 amino acids. Trimming shortened V by 4 bases and J by 9 bases, and 22 bases separated the two germline ends. From germline, CDR1 is SGHRS and CDR2 YFSETQ.

In this sample, this clonotype turned up many times. This chain joins TRBV4-2 and TRBJ2-7; D is undetermined. This CDR3 has 16 residues. The V gene's germline CDR1 is LGHNA and CDR2 YNFKEQ. V was shortened by 0 bases and J by 2 bases, with 14 bases between the two germline ends. CDR3 coding DNA: TGTGCCAGCAGCCAAGATTCCCCGGACCGCGCCTACGAGCAGTACTTC. Protein product: CASSQDSPDRAYEQYF.

This clonotype was observed a few times. The V and J genes are TRBV6-2 or TRBV6-3 and TRBJ2-2, with D possibly TRBD2 on 5 matching bases. The CDR3 is made up of 13 amino acids. Germline-derived CDR1 and CDR2 are MNHEY and SVGEGT. Trimming pared 2 bases from V and 7 bases from J, leaving 8 bases between. The CDR3 is CASSYGLDGELFF. The DNA for the CDR3 is TGTGCCAGCAGTTACGGACTGGACGGGGAGCTGTTTTTT.

This clonotype was observed many times. The rearrangement links TRBV20-1 to TRBJ2-1; 11 nucleotides line up with TRBD2. V shed 6 bases and J 5 bases; nucleotides not matched to a gene: 9. The germline gives CDR1 DFQATT, CDR2 SNEGSKA (reference sequence). This CDR3 comprises 15 residues. This CDR3 is CSATRLAGIDNEQFF. CDR3 in DNA: TGCAGTGCCACGCGACTAGCGGGAATCGACAATGAGCAGTTCTTC.

J is TRBJ2-3 and V is TRBV7-2, with 9 bases lining up with TRBD1. The CDR3 is 18 residues long. V gave up 2 bases and J gave up 5 bases; unmatched junction bases: 14. Germline CDR1 SGHTA, CDR2 FQGNSA. CDR3 bases: TGTGCCAGCAGCTTACAGGGACAGGGTGGGGTGTTCGGAGATACGCAGTATTTT. Translated: CASSLQGQGGVFGDTQYF.

The chain couples TRBV5-1 to TRBJ1-2; D remains unclear. There are 12 residues in the CDR3. Germline V lookup: CDR1 SGHRS, CDR2 YFSETQ. V was shortened by 5 bases and J by 4 bases, with 9 bases between the two germline ends. CDR3 sequence: CASSPESYGYTF. For the CDR3, the DNA is TGCGCCAGCAGTCCAGAGAGCTATGGCTACACCTTC.

In its sample, this clonotype was seen many times. The CDR3 sequence: CATHPPGGKGEQYF. The DNA of the CDR3 is TGTGCCACTCACCCACCAGGCGGCAAGGGCGAGCAGTACTTC. This chain joins TRBV7-2 and TRBJ2-7; D unclear. Germline V gene sequence: CDR1 SGHTA, CDR2 FQGNSA. The germline V and J ends were trimmed by 10 bases and 6 bases, with 22 bases remaining between them. The CDR3 sequence is 14 residues long. Based on the CDR3 plus reference TRBV7-2 and TRBJ2-7, the full variable domain is GAGVSQSPSNKVTEKGKDVELRCDPISGHTALYWYRQSLGQGLEFLIYFQGNSAPDKSGLPSDRFSAERTGGSVSTLTIQRTQQEDSAVYLCATHPPGGKGEQYFGPGTRLTVT.

This clonotype was seen at least ten times. The chain is built from TRBV7-2 and TRBJ1-6; the D is unclear. The V and J ends lost 5 bases and 2 bases respectively, with 1 base between them. Per germline, CDR1 SGHTA and CDR2 FQGNSA. The CDR3 covers 12 residues. The CDR3, as DNA: TGTGCCAGCAGCCCCTATAATTCACCCCTCCACTTT. Encoded protein: CASSPYNSPLHF.

This clonotype was counted ten times or more. This chain connects TRBV5-1 to TRBJ2-6; D is unclear. The CDR3 is 14 residues long. Germline values: CDR1 SGHRS, CDR2 YFSETQ. V was cut by 9 bases and J by 6 bases, with 16 bases left in between. DNA for the CDR3: TGCGCCACCGGGTCCGAACACTCGGCCAACGTCCTGACTTTC. Protein sequence: CATGSEHSANVLTF. Full variable domain (rest looked up from reference TRBV5-1 and TRBJ2-6): KAGVTQTPRYLIKTRGQQVTLSCSPISGHRSVSWYQQTPGQGLQFLFEYFSETQRNKGNFPGRFSGRQFSNSRSEMNVSTLELGDSALYLCATGSEHSANVLTFGAGSRLTVL.

This clonotype has a count of ten or more. This chain uses TRBV20-1 with TRBJ2-3, with D possibly called TRBD1 or TRBD2 (5 bases each). Trimming took off 3 bases at V and 4 bases at J, with 8 bases between the two ends. The CDR3 runs 12 residues. Per the germline V gene, CDR1 is DFQATT and CDR2 is SNEGSKA (reference sequence). The CDR3 DNA follows: TGCAGTGCTAGTCTGGGGGCAGATACGCAGTATTTT. It yields the protein CSASLGADTQYF.

This clonotype has ten or more counts. The gene calls are TRBV10-3 and TRBJ2-1, with D maybe TRBD1 (6 bases). Germline V CDR1 and CDR2: ENHRY, SYGVKD. The CDR3 is made up of 13 amino acids. V lost 4 bases and J 7 bases, leaving 11 bases between the germline ends. CDR3 in amino acids: CAISGGRGNEQFF. CDR3 bases: TGTGCCATCAGTGGGGGGCGAGGGAATGAGCAGTTCTTC.

The chain combines TRBV15 with TRBJ2-1; D may be TRBD1 or TRBD2 (5 bases each). Per the germline V gene, CDR1 is LNHNV and CDR2 is YYDKDF (reference sequence). V was trimmed by 10 bases and J by 0 bases, leaving 13 bases between them. The CDR3 loop spans 14 amino acids. In nucleotides, the CDR3 is TGTGCCATCGCCGAGGGGAGCTCCTACAATGAGCAGTTCTTC. Protein: CAIAEGSSYNEQFF.

This clonotype occurred many times. The V and J genes are TRBV7-2 and TRBJ1-5; D call uncertain. The CDR3 has 14 residues. Germline CDR1 and CDR2: SGHTA and FQGNSA. The V end lost 2 bases, the J end lost 7 bases, and 12 bases lay between the germline ends. CDR3 protein: CASSLYRADQPQHF. CDR3 nucleotides: TGTGCCAGCAGCTTATACAGAGCGGACCAGCCCCAGCATTTT.

This clonotype was seen a few times. The chain couples TRBV6-5 to TRBJ2-6, with TRBD1 identical over 9 bases. The J segment lost 3 bases and the V segment lost 4 bases, leaving 7 bases of the junction unmatched. The CDR3 contains 17 residues. Germline V gene sequence: CDR1 MNHEY, CDR2 SVGAGI. The CDR3 nucleotides are TGTGCCAGCAGTTCCGGGACAGGGAGAAGTGGGGCCAACGTCCTGACTTTC. Amino acids: CASSSGTGRSGANVLTF.

This clonotype was detected many times. This CDR3 is CSAESGGQFF. For the CDR3, the DNA is TGCAGTGCTGAAAGCGGGGGGCAGTTCTTC. The gene calls are TRBV20-1 and TRBJ2-1; 8 nucleotides align to TRBD2. Germline V gene lookup returns CDR1 DFQATT and CDR2 SNEGSKA (reference sequence). Trimming at V came to 5 bases and at J to 12 bases, leaving 3 bases not matched to a gene. The CDR3 is 10 residues long.

This clonotype was counted ten times or more. The chain is built from TRBV20-1 and TRBJ2-7; perhaps TRBD1 as D (6 bases). The CDR3 is 13 residues long. CDR1 is DFQATT, CDR2 SNEGSKA, per germline (reference sequence). V lost 2 bases and J lost 9, with 17 bases in between. CDR3 coding DNA: TGCAGTGCTAGATCGGACAGATTACGTGTGCAGTACTTC. Its translation: CSARSDRLRVQYF.

This clonotype appeared many times. The rearrangement links TRBV9 to TRBJ1-1, with D unresolved. Trimming pared 4 bases from V and 6 bases from J, leaving 10 bases between. In germline, CDR1 is SGDLS, CDR2 YYNGEE. This CDR3 has 12 amino acids. The CDR3 region is CASSPVGSEAFF. The CDR3, as DNA: TGTGCCAGCAGCCCGGTGGGGTCTGAAGCTTTCTTT.